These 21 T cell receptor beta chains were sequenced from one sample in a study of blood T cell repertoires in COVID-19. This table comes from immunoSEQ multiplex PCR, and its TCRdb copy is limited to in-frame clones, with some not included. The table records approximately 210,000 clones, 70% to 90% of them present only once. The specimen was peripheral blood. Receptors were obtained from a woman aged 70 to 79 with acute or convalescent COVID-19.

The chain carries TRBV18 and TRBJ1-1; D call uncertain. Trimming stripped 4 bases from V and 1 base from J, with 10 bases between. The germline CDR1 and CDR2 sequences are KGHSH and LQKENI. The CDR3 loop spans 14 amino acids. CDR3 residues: CASSRNRGNTEAFF. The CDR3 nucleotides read TGTGCCAGCTCACGTAACCGAGGGAACACTGAAGCTTTCTTT.

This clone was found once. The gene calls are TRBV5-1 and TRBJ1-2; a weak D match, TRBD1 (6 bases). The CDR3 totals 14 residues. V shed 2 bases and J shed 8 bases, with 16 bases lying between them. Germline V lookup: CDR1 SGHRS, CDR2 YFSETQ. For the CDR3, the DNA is TGCGCCAGCAGCTTAGGGACATCGATAGGCGGCTACACCTTC. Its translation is CASSLGTSIGGYTF.

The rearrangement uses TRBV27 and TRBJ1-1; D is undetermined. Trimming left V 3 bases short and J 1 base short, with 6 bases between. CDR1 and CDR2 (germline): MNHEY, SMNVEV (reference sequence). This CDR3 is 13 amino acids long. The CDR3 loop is CASSLARNTEAFF. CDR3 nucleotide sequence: TGTGCCAGCAGTTTGGCCAGGAACACTGAAGCTTTCTTT.

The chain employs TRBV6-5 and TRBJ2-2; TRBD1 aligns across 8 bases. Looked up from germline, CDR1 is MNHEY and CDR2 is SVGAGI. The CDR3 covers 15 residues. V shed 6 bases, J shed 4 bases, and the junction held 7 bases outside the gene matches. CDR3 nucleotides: TGTGCCAGCAGCACCAGGGGGCGAGGCACCGGGGAGCTGTTTTTT. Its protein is CASSTRGRGTGELFF.

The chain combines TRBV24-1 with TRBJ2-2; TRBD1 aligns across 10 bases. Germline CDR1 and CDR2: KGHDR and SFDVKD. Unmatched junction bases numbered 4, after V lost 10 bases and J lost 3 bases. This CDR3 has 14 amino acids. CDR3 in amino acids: CATRDRGDTGELFF. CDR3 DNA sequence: TGTGCCACGAGGGACAGGGGAGACACCGGGGAGCTGTTTTTT.

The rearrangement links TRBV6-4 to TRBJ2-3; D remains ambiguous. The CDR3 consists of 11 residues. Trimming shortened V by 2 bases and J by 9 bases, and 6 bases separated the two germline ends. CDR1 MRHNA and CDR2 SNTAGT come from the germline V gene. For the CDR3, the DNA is TGTGCCAGCAGTGACAAGAGGACGCAGTATTTT. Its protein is CASSDKRTQYF.

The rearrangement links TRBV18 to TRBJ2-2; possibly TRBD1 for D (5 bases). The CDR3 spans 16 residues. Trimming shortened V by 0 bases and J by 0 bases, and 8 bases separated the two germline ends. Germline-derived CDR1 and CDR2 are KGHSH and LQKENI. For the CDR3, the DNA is TGTGCCAGCTCACCACCTACAGGCCCGAACACCGGGGAGCTGTTTTTT. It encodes CASSPPTGPNTGELFF.

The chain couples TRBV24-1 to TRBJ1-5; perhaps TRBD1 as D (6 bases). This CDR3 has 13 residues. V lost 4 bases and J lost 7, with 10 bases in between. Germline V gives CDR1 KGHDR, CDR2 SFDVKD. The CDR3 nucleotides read TGTGCCACCAGTGAAGGGACAAACCAGCCCCAGCATTTT. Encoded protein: CATSEGTNQPQHF.

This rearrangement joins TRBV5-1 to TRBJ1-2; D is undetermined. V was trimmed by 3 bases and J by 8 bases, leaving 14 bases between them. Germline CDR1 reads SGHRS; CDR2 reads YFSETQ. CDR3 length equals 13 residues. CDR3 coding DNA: TGCGCCAGCAGCTCTACCGACTATTACGGCTACACCTTC. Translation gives CASSSTDYYGYTF.

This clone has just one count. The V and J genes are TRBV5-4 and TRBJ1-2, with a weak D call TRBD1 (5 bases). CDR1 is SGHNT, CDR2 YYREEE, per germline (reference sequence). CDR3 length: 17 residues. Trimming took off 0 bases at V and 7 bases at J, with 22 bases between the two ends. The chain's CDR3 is CASSLALGAAGNRGYTF. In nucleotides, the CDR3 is TGTGCCAGCAGCTTGGCACTCGGGGCCGCGGGGAATCGTGGCTACACCTTC.

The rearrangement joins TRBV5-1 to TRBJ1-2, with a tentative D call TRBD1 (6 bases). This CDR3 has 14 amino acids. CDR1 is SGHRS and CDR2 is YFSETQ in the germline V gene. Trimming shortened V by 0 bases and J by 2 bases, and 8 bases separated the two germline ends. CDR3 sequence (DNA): TGCGCCAGCAGCTTGGGACAGGCCAACTATGGCTACACCTTC. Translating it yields CASSLGQANYGYTF.

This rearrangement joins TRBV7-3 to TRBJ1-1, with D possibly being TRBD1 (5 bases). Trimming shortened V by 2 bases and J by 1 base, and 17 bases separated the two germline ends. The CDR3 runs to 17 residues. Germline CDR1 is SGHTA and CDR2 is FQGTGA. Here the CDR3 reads CASSLGRLGARNTEAFF. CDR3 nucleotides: TGTGCCAGCAGCTTAGGACGGCTAGGGGCGCGGAACACTGAAGCTTTCTTT.

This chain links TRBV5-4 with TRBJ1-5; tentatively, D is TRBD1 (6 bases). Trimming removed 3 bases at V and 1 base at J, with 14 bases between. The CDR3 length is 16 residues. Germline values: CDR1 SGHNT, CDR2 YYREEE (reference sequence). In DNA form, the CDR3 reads TGTGCCAGCAGCTCGGGGGGCGGGTCGAGCAATCAGCCCCAGCATTTT. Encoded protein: CASSSGGGSSNQPQHF.

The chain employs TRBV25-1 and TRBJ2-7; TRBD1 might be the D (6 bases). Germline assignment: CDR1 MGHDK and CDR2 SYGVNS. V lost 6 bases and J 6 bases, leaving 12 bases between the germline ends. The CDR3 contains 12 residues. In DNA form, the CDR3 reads TGTGCCAGCAGCTATGACAGGAGCGAGCAGTACTTC. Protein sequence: CASSYDRSEQYF.

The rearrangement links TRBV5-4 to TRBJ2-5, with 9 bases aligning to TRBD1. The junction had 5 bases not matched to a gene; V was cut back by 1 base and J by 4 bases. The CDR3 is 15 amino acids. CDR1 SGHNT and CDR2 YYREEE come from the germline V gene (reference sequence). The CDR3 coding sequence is TGTGCCAGCAGCTTGCCGGGACAGGGAGGAGAGACCCAGTACTTC. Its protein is CASSLPGQGGETQYF. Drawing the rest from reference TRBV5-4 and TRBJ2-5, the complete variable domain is ETGVTQSPTHLIKTRGQQVTLRCSSQSGHNTVSWYQQALGQGPQFIFQYYREEENGRGNFPPRFSGLQFPNYSSELNVNALELDDSALYLCASSLPGQGGETQYFGPGTRLLVL.

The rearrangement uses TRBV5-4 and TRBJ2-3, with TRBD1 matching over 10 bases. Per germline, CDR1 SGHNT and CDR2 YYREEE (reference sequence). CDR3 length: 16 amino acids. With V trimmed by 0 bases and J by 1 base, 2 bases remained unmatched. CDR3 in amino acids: CASSLEGQGRTDTQYF. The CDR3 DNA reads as TGTGCCAGCAGCTTGGAGGGACAGGGGCGCACAGATACGCAGTATTTT.

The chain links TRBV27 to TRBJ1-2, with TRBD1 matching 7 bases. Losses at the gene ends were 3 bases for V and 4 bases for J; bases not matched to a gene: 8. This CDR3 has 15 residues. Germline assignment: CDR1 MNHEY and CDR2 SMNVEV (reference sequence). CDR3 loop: CASSFSIGQAYGYTF. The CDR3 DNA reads TGTGCCAGCAGTTTTTCTATCGGACAGGCCTATGGCTACACCTTC.

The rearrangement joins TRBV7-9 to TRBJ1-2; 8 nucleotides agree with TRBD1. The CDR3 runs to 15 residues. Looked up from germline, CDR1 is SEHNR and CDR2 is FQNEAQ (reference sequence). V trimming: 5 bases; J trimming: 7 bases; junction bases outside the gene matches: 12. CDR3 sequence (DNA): TGTGCCAGCAGCCAATCGACAGGGGTCGGGTTTGGCTACACCTTC. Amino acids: CASSQSTGVGFGYTF. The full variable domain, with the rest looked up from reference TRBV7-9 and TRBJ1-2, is DTGVSQNPRHKITKRGQNVTFRCDPISEHNRLYWYRQTLGQGPEFLTYFQNEAQLEKSRLLSDRFSAERPKGSFSTLEIQRTEQGDSAMYLCASSQSTGVGFGYTFGSGTRLTVV.

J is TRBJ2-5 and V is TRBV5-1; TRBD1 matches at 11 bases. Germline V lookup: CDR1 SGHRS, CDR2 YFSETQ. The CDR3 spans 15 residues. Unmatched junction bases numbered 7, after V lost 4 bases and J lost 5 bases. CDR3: CASSGGTGGEETQYF. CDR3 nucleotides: TGCGCCAGCAGCGGCGGGACAGGGGGAGAGGAGACCCAGTACTTC.

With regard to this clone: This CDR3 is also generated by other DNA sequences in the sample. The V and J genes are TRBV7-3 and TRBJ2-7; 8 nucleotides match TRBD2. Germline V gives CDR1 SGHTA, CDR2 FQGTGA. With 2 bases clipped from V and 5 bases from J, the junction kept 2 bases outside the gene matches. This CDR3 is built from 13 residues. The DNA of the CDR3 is TGTGCCAGCAGCTTAGGCGGGGGGAACGAGCAGTACTTC. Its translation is CASSLGGGNEQYF.

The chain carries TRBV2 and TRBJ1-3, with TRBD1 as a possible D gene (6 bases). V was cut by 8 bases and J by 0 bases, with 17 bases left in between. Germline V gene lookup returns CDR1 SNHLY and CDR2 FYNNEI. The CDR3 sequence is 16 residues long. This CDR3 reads CASVGQGSYSGNTIYF. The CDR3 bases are TGTGCCAGCGTTGGGCAGGGGTCATACTCTGGAAACACCATATATTTT. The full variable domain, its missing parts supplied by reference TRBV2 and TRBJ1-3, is EPEVTQTPSHQVTQMGQEVILRCVPISNHLYFYWYRQILGQKVEFLVSFYNNEISEKSEIFDDQFSVERPDGSNFTLKIRSTKLEDSAMYFCASVGQGSYSGNTIYFGEGSWLTVV.